This T cell receptor (beta chain) comes out of a study of blood T cells in healthy people across ages. Study context: Capture by template switching was about one barcoded beta molecule per two T cells.

Whole-study findings and limits: Not knowing donor CMV status may have confounded expanded clonotype changes.

The use of a sample-barcoded 5' primer and a J-beta primer mix characterized a second PCR of about 7 to 12 cycles. A template-switch adaptor containing 12 random nucleotides labeled each cDNA molecule. One entry per CDR3 protein, called by TCRdb with MiXCR from the 5' RACE reads. Counted here are roughly 1,500,000 distinct CDR3 sequences, 42% occurring once; the ten biggest clones make up roughly 7.9%. The donors, healthy Caucasians from Russia, were aged roughly 6 to 90. On this clonotype: What it recognizes is unknown.

The CDR3 is made up of 15 amino acids. The germline V and J ends were trimmed by 0 bases and 1 base, with 10 bases remaining between them. The germline gives CDR1 MNHNS, CDR2 SASEGT. The sequencing sample was made of blood. V is TRBV6-1 and J is TRBJ2-7; D is perhaps TRBD1 (6 bases). This TCR derives from a woman aged 18-30 years in good health. CDR3 in amino acids: CASSEAGGSSYEQYF. The CDR3 DNA reads as TGTGCCAGCAGTGAAGCAGGGGGTTCTTCCTACGAGCAGTACTTC.